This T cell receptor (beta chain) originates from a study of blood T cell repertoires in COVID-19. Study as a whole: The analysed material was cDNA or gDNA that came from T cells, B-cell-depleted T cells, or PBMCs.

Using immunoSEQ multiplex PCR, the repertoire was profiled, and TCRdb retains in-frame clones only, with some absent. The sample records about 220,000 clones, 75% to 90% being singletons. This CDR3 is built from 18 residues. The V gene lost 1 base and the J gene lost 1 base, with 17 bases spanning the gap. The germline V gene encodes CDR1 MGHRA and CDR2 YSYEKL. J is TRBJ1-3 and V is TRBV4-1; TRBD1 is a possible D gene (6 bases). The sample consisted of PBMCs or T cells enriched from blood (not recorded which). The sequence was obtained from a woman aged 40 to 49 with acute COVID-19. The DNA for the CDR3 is TGCGCCAGCAGCCAAGGGGCTCATAGGGGGTTGTCTGGAAACACCATATATTTT. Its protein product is CASSQGAHRGLSGNTIYF.